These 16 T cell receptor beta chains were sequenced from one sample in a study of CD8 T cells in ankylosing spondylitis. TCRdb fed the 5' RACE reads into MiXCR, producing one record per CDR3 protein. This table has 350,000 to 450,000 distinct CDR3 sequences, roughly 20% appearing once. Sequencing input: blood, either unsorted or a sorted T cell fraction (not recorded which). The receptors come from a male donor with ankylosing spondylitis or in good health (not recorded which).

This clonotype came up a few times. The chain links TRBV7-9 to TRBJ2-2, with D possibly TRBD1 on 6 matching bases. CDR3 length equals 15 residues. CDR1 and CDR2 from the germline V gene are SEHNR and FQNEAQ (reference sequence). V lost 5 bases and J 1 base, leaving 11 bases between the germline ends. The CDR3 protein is CASSLIQGNTGELFF. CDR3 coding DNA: TGTGCCAGCAGCCTCATACAGGGGAACACCGGGGAGCTGTTTTTT.

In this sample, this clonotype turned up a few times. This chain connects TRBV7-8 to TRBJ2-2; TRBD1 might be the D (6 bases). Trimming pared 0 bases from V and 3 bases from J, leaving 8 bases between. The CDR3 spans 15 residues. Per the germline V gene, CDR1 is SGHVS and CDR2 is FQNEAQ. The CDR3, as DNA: TGTGCCAGCAGCTTAGCGGGGGCCTACACCGGGGAGCTGTTTTTT. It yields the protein CASSLAGAYTGELFF.

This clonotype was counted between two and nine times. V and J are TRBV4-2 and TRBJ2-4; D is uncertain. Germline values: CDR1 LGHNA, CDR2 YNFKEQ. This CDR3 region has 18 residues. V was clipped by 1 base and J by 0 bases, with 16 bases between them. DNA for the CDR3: TGTGCCAGCAGCCAAGTTAGCAAAAGACAACTAGCCAAAAACATTCAGTACTTC. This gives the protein CASSQVSKRQLAKNIQYF.

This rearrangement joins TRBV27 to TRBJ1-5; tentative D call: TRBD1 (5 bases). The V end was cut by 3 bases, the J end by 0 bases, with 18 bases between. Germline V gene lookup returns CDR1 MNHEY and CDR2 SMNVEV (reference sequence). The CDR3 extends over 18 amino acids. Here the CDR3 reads CASSLGVGSAYSNQPQHF. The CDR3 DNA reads TGTGCCAGCAGTTTGGGGGTAGGGAGCGCCTATAGCAATCAGCCCCAGCATTTT.

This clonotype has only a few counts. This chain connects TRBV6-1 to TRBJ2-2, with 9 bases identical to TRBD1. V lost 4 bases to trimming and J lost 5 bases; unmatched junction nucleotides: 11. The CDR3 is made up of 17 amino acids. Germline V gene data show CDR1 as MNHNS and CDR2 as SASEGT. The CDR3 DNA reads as TGTGCCAGCAGTGGGGCCCCGGGACAGGGTCGAACCGGGGAGCTGTTTTTT. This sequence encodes CASSGAPGQGRTGELFF.

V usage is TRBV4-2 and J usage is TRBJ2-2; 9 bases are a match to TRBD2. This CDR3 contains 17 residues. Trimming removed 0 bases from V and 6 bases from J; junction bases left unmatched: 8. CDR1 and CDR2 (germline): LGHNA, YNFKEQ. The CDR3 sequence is CASSQDIPSGDAGELFF. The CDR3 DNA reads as TGTGCCAGCAGCCAAGATATTCCTAGCGGGGATGCCGGGGAGCTGTTTTTT.

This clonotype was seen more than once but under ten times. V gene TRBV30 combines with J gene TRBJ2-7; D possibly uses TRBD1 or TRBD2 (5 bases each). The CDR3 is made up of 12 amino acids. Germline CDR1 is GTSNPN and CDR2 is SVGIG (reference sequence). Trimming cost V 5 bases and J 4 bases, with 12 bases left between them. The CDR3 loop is CAWGTVGYEQYF. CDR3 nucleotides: TGTGCCTGGGGGACCGTAGGGTACGAGCAGTACTTC.

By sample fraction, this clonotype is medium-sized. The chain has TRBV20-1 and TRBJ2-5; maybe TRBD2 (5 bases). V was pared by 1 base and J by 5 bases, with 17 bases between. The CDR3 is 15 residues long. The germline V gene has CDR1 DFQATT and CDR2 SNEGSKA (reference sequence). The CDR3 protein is CSARGRGSEWETQYF. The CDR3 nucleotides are TGCAGTGCTAGAGGTCGCGGGTCAGAATGGGAGACCCAGTACTTC.

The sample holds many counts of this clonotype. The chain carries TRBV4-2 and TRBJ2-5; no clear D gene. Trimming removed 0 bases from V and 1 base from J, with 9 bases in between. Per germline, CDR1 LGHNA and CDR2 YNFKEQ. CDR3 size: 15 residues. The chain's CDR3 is CASSQEGSLQETQYF. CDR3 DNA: TGTGCCAGCAGCCAAGAAGGCAGCCTCCAAGAGACCCAGTACTTC.

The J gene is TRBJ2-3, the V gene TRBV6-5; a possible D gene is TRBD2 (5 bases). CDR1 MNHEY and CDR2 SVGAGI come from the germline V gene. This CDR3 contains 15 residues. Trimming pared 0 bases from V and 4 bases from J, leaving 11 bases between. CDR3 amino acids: CASSYSSLAADTQYF. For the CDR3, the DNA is TGTGCCAGCAGTTACTCGTCGCTAGCCGCAGATACGCAGTATTTT.

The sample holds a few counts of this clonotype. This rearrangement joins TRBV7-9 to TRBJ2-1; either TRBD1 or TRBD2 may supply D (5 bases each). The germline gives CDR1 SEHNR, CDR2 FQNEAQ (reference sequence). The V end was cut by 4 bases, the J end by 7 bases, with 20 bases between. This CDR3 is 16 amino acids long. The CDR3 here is CASSYLLGESRNEQFF. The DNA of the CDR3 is TGTGCCAGCAGCTACCTGCTAGGGGAGTCCAGGAATGAGCAGTTCTTC.

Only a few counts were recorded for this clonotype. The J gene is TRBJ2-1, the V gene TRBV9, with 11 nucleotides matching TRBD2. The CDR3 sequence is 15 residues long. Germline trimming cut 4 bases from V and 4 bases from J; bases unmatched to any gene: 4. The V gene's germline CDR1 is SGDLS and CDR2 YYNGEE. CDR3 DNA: TGTGCCAGCAGCTACACTAGCGGGGGTTACAATGAGCAGTTCTTC. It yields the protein CASSYTSGGYNEQFF.

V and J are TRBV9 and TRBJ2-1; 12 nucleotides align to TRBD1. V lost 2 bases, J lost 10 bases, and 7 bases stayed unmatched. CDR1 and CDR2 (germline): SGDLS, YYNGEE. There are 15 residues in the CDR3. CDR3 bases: TGTGCCAGCAGCGTGGAGGGACAGGGGGCGCGGGAGCAGTTCTTC. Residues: CASSVEGQGAREQFF.

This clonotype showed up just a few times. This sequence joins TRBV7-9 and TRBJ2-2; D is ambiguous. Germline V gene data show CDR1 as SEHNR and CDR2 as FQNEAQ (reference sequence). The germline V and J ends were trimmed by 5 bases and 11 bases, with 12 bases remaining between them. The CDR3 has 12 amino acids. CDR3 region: CASSVRQEELFF. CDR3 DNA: TGTGCCAGCAGCGTCCGCCAGGAAGAGCTGTTTTTT.

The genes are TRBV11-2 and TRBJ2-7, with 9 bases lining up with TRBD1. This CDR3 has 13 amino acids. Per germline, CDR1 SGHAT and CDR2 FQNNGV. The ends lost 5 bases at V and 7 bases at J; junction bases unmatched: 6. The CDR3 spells CASSRGTGWEQYF. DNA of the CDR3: TGTGCCAGCAGCCGTGGGACAGGGTGGGAGCAGTACTTC.

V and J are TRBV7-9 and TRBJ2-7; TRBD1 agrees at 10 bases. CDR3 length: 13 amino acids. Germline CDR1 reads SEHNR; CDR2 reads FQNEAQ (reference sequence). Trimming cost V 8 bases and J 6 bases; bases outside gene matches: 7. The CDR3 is CASRDRGAVEQYF. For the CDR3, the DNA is TGTGCCAGCCGGGACAGGGGAGCCGTCGAGCAGTACTTC.